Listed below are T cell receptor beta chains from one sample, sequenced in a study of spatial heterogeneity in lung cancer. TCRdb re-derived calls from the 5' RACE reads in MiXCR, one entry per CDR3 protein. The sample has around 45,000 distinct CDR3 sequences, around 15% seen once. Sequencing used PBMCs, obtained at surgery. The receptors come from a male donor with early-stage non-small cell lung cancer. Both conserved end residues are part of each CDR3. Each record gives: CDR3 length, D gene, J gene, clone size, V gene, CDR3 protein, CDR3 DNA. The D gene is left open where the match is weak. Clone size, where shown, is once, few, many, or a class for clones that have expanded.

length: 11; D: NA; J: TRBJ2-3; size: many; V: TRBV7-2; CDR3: CASSLGYTQYF; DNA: TGTGCCAGCAGCTTGGGATATACGCAGTATTTT
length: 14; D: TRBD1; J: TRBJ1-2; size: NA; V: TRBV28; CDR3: CASSTGGAYYGYTF; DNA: TGTGCCAGCAGTACAGGGGGCGCCTACTATGGCTACACCTTC
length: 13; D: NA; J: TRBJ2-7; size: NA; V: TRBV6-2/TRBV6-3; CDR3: CASSYGVRYEQYF; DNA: TGTGCCAGCAGTTACGGGGTCAGATACGAGCAGTACTTC
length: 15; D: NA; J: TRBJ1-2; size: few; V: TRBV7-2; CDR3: CASSLVTGPYYGYTF; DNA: TGTGCCAGCAGCTTAGTGACGGGCCCCTACTATGGCTACACCTTC
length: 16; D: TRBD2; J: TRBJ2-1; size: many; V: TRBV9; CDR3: CASSSHPSGSLDEQFF; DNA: TGTGCCAGCAGCTCCCATCCTAGCGGGAGTCTCGATGAGCAGTTCTTC
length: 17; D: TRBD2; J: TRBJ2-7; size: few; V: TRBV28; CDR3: CASSPRSGLAASYEQYF; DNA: TGTGCCAGCAGTCCCCGTTCTGGACTAGCGGCCTCCTACGAGCAGTACTTC
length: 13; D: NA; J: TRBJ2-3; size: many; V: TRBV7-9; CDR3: CASSGINTDTQYF; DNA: TGTGCCAGCAGTGGAATAAACACAGATACGCAGTATTTT
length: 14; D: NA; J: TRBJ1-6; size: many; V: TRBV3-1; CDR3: CASNYRAGGSPLHF; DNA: TGTGCCAGCAACTACAGGGCCGGGGGTTCACCCCTCCACTTT
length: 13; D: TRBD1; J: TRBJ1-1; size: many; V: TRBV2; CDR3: CASTTGAGTEAFF; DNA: TGTGCCAGTACTACAGGGGCTGGCACTGAAGCTTTCTTT
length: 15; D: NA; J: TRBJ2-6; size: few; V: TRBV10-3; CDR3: CAISRALSGANVLTF; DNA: TGTGCCATCTCCAGGGCACTCTCTGGGGCCAACGTCCTGACTTTC
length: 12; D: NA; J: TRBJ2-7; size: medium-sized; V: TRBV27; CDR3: CASSSGSYEQYF; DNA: TGTGCCAGCAGTTCCGGGAGCTACGAGCAGTACTTC
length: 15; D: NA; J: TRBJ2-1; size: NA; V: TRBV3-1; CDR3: CASSQEVGGRNEQFF; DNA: TGTGCCAGCAGCCAAGAGGTAGGGGGGCGCAATGAGCAGTTCTTC
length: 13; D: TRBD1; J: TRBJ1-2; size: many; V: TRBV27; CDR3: CASSPGQGSGYTF; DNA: TGTGCCAGCAGCCCAGGACAGGGGAGCGGCTACACCTTC
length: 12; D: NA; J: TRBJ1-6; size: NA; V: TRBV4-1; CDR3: CASSQGSSPLHF; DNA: TGCGCCAGCAGCCAAGGTAGTTCACCCCTCCACTTT
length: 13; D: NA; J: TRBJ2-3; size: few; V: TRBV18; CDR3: CASSSQGADTQYF; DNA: TGTGCCAGCTCATCGCAGGGCGCGGATACGCAGTATTTT
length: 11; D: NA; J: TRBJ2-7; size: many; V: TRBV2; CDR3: CASSDGGEQYF; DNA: TGTGCCAGCAGTGACGGGGGCGAGCAGTACTTC
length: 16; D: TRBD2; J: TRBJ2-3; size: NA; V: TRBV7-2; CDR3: CASSLVGSGGTDTQYF; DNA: TGTGCCAGCAGCTTAGTAGGTAGCGGGGGCACAGATACGCAGTATTTT
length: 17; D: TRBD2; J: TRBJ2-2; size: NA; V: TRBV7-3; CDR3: CASRPSGSVGNTGELFF; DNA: TGTGCCAGCAGACCCAGCGGGAGTGTGGGAAACACCGGGGAGCTGTTTTTT
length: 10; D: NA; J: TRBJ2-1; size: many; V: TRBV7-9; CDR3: CASSFGEQFF; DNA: TGTGCCAGCAGCTTCGGTGAGCAGTTCTTC
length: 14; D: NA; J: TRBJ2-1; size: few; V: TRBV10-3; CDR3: CAISEAGGPNEQFF; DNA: TGTGCCATCAGTGAAGCTGGCGGTCCCAATGAGCAGTTCTTC
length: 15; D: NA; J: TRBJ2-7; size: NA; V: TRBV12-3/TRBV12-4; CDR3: CASSLGFGEIYEQYF; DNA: TGTGCCAGCAGTCTCGGGTTCGGCGAAATCTACGAGCAGTACTTC
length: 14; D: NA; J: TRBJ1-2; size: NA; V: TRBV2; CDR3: CASSLNLVDYGYTF; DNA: TGTGCCAGCAGCCTAAACTTAGTCGACTATGGCTACACCTTC
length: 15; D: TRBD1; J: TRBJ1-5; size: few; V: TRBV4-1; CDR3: CASSQDSTGGQPQHF; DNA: TGCGCCAGCAGCCAAGACTCTACAGGGGGTCAGCCCCAGCATTTT
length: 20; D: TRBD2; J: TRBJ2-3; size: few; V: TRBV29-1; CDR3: CSVEDQPSGTSGKWTDTQYF; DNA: TGCAGCGTTGAAGATCAACCATCAGGGACTAGCGGGAAATGGACAGATACGCAGTATTTT
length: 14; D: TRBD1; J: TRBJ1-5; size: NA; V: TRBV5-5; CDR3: CASSLGQIHQPQHF; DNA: TGTGCCAGCAGCCTGGGACAGATCCATCAGCCCCAGCATTTT
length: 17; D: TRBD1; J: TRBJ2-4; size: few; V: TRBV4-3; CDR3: CASSTRRTGVAKNIQYF; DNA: TGCGCCAGCAGCACCCGGAGGACAGGAGTAGCCAAAAACATTCAGTACTTC
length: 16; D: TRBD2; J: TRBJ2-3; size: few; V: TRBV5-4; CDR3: CASSSASGASTDTQYF; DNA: TGTGCCAGCAGCTCAGCTAGCGGAGCTAGCACAGATACGCAGTATTTT
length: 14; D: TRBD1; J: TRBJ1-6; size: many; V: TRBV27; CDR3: CASSMGQLYSPLHF; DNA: TGTGCCAGCAGTATGGGACAGCTATATTCACCCCTCCACTTT
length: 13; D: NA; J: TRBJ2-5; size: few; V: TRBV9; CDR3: CASSVTSWETQYF; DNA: TGTGCCAGCAGCGTCACTAGTTGGGAGACCCAGTACTTC
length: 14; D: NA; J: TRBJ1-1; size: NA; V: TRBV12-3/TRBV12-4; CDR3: CASSFPFDGTEAFF; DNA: TGTGCCAGCAGTTTCCCCTTCGATGGAACTGAAGCTTTCTTT
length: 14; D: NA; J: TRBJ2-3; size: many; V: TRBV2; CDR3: CASSGGRGTDTQYF; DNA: TGTGCCAGCAGTGGGGGTCGGGGCACAGATACGCAGTATTTT
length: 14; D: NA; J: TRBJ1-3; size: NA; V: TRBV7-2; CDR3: CASSHGGTGNTIYF; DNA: TGTGCCAGCAGCCACGGGGGGACTGGAAACACCATATATTTT
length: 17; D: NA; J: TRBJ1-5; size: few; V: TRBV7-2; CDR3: CASSPLPPIGPRQPQHF; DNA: TGTGCCAGCAGCCCCCTCCCTCCCATCGGACCGAGACAGCCCCAGCATTTT
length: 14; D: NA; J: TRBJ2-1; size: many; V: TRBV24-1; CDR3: CATVGSSRTDEQFF; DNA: TGTGCCACCGTCGGGTCCTCTCGCACGGACGAGCAGTTCTTC
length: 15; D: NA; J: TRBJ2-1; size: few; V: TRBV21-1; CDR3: CASTGWRLDREMQFF; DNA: TGTGCCAGCACCGGGTGGAGACTGGATCGGGAAATGCAGTTCTTC
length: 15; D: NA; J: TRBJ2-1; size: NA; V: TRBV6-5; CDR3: CASRNAALLYNEQFF; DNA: TGTGCCAGCAGAAACGCGGCGCTATTATACAATGAGCAGTTCTTC
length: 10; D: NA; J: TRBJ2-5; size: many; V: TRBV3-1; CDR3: CASSQETQYF; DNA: TGTGCCAGCAGCCAAGAGACCCAGTACTTC
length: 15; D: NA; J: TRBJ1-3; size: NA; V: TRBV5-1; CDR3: CASSLGTGTRNTIYF; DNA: TGCGCCAGCAGCCTTGGAACCGGAACTCGAAACACCATATATTTT
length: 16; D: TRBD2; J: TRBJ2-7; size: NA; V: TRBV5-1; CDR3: CASSPRVAGESYEQYF; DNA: TGCGCCAGCAGCCCTCGGGTAGCGGGAGAGTCCTACGAGCAGTACTTC
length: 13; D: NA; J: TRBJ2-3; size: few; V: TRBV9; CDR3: CASSVGPHDTQYF; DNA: TGTGCCAGCAGCGTAGGCCCCCATGATACGCAGTATTTT
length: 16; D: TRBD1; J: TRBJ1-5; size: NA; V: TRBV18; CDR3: CASSRAGGLSNQPQHF; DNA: TGTGCCAGCTCACGGGCAGGGGGCCTTAGCAATCAGCCCCAGCATTTT
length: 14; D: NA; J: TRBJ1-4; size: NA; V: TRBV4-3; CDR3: CASSQSWSSEKLFF; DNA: TGCGCCAGCAGCCAAAGCTGGAGTAGTGAAAAACTGTTTTTT
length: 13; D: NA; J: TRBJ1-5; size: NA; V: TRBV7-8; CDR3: CATKTLSNQPQHF; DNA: TGTGCCACCAAGACACTTAGCAATCAGCCCCAGCATTTT
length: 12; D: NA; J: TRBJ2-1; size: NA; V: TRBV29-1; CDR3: CSVEYGYNEQFF; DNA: TGCAGCGTTGAATACGGGTACAATGAGCAGTTCTTC
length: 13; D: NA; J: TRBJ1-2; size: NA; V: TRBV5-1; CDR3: CASSPNRDYGYTF; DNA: TGCGCCAGCAGCCCAAACAGGGACTATGGCTACACCTTC
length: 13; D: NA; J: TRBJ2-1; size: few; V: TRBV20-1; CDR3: CSASGSPYNEQFF; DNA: TGCAGTGCTAGCGGGAGTCCCTACAATGAGCAGTTCTTC
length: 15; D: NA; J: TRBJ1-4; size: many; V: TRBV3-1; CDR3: CASSQETSENEKLFF; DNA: TGTGCCAGCAGCCAAGAGACCTCAGAGAATGAAAAACTGTTTTTT
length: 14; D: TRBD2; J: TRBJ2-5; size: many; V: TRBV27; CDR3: CASTDSGSEETQYF; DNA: TGTGCCAGCACCGATAGCGGGAGCGAAGAGACCCAGTACTTC